This is a list of T cell receptor beta chains from one sample in a study of cytomegalovirus exposure and HLA in healthy donors. Only in-frame clones appear in the TCRdb table, and some are missing; sequencing was by immunoSEQ multiplex PCR. Of 70,000 or so clones listed, 85% to 95% are singletons. Sequencing used PBMCs. Receptor source: a woman between 18 and 30 years old in good health and CMV-seronegative. CDR3s leave out the opening cysteine and the closing phenylalanine or tryptophan. Each record gives: J gene, D gene, clone size, V gene, CDR3 protein. A D gene is named only where the DNA matches it firmly. Some rows mark clone size as missing; the rest say once, few, many or name a class of expanded clone.

J gene: TRBJ2-7
D gene: TRBD2
clone size: .
V gene: TRBV11-2
CDR3 protein: ASSPSGGPLLEQY

J gene: TRBJ2-7
D gene: TRBD2
clone size: once
V gene: TRBV7-2
CDR3 protein: ASSFQSPLAGGSYEQY

J gene: TRBJ2-3
D gene: .
clone size: .
V gene: TRBV19
CDR3 protein: ASTSRGEWGTDTQY

J gene: TRBJ1-5
D gene: .
clone size: .
V gene: TRBV27
CDR3 protein: ANSSGGASNQPQH

J gene: TRBJ2-1
D gene: .
clone size: .
V gene: TRBV27
CDR3 protein: ASTYGIYNEQF

J gene: TRBJ2-5
D gene: .
clone size: .
V gene: TRBV28
CDR3 protein: ASSRDLGETQY

J gene: TRBJ2-1
D gene: .
clone size: .
V gene: TRBV4-2
CDR3 protein: ASSPGGESSYNEQF

J gene: TRBJ2-5
D gene: TRBD2
clone size: .
V gene: TRBV11-2
CDR3 protein: ASSLRVPLAGVGTQY

J gene: TRBJ2-2
D gene: .
clone size: .
V gene: TRBV7-9
CDR3 protein: ASSFWGRSNTGELF

J gene: TRBJ2-3
D gene: TRBD1
clone size: medium-sized
V gene: TRBV6-1
CDR3 protein: ASSEGTGGADTQY

J gene: TRBJ2-1
D gene: TRBD1
clone size: .
V gene: TRBV29-1
CDR3 protein: SVVSAEQGNEQF

J gene: TRBJ1-2
D gene: TRBD1
clone size: .
V gene: TRBV6-1
CDR3 protein: ASQTGGQFYGYT

J gene: TRBJ2-3
D gene: TRBD2
clone size: .
V gene: TRBV9
CDR3 protein: ASSPGLASTDTQY

J gene: TRBJ1-3
D gene: TRBD1
clone size: .
V gene: TRBV30
CDR3 protein: AWAGGQGFSGNTIY

J gene: TRBJ2-3
D gene: TRBD2
clone size: .
V gene: TRBV4-1
CDR3 protein: ASSQPGLAADTQY

J gene: TRBJ2-7
D gene: TRBD2
clone size: .
V gene: TRBV6-5
CDR3 protein: ASTGTSGSYEQY

J gene: TRBJ2-3
D gene: TRBD2
clone size: once
V gene: TRBV6-6
CDR3 protein: ASRSSGSSTDTQY

J gene: TRBJ2-5
D gene: TRBD1
clone size: once
V gene: TRBV19
CDR3 protein: ASSLGVNRGQETQY

J gene: TRBJ2-7
D gene: TRBD1
clone size: .
V gene: TRBV19
CDR3 protein: ASSMGQTYEQY

J gene: TRBJ1-3
D gene: TRBD1
clone size: few
V gene: TRBV6-1
CDR3 protein: ASIRTGEGGNTIY

J gene: TRBJ2-2
D gene: .
clone size: .
V gene: TRBV19
CDR3 protein: ASSIMQRAGELF

J gene: TRBJ2-1
D gene: .
clone size: .
V gene: TRBV7-3
CDR3 protein: ASSLRGGSYNEQF

J gene: TRBJ2-6
D gene: TRBD1
clone size: .
V gene: TRBV7-8
CDR3 protein: ASSFNRGSATGANVLT

J gene: TRBJ2-1
D gene: TRBD2
clone size: .
V gene: TRBV18
CDR3 protein: ASSATSGGANEQF

J gene: TRBJ1-6
D gene: .
clone size: .
V gene: TRBV21-1
CDR3 protein: ASGRTSATSRNSPLH

J gene: TRBJ2-7
D gene: .
clone size: .
V gene: TRBV10-3
CDR3 protein: AIREIAASDEQY

J gene: TRBJ1-1
D gene: .
clone size: .
V gene: TRBV7-9
CDR3 protein: VSRPGNTEAF

J gene: TRBJ1-2
D gene: .
clone size: .
V gene: TRBV27
CDR3 protein: ASSLLRGGEGYT

J gene: TRBJ2-2
D gene: .
clone size: few
V gene: TRBV6-4
CDR3 protein: ASSHTPETGELF